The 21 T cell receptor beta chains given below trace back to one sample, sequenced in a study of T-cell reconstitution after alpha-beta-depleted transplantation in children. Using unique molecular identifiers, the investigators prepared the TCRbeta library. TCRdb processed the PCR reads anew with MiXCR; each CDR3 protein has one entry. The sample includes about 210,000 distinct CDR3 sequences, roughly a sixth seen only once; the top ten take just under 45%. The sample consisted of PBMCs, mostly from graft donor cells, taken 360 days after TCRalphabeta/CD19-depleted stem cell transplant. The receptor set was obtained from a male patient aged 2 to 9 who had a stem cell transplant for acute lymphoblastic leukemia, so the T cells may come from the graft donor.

CDR3 loop: CASSIQGLNTEAFF. The CDR3 bases are TGCGCCAGCAGCATACAGGGTCTTAACACTGAAGCTTTCTTT. The V call is TRBV5-1, the J call TRBJ1-1; D perhaps matches TRBD1 (6 bases). The CDR3 consists of 14 residues. V dropped 4 bases and J dropped 2 bases, with 12 bases sitting between them. In germline, CDR1 is SGHRS, CDR2 YFSETQ.

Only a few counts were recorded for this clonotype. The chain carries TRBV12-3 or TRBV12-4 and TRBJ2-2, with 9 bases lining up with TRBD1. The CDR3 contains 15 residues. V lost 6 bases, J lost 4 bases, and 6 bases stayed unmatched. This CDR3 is CASSRQGEITGELFF. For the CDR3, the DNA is TGTGCCAGCAGCCGACAGGGGGAAATCACCGGGGAGCTGTTTTTT.

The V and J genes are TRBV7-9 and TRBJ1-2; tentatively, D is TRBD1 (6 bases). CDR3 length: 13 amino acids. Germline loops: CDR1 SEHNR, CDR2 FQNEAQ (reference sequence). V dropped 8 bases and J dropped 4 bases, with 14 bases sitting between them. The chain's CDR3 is CASGHRDTYGYTF. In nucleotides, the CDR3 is TGTGCCAGCGGGCACCGGGACACCTATGGCTACACCTTC.

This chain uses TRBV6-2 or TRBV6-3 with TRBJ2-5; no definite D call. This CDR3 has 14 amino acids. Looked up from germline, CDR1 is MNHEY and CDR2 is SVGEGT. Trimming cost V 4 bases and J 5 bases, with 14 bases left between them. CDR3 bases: TGTGCCAGCAGTTCCTTGGACCTTCTCGAGACCCAGTACTTC. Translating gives CASSSLDLLETQYF.

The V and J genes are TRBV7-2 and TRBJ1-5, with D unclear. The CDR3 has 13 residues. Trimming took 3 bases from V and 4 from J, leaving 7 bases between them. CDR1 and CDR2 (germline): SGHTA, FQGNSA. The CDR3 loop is CASSLRSNQPQHF. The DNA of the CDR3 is TGTGCCAGCAGCTTGCGATCGAATCAGCCCCAGCATTTT.

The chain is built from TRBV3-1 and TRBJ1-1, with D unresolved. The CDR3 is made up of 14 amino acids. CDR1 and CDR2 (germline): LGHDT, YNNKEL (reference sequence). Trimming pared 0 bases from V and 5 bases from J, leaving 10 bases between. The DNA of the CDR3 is TGTGCCAGCAGCCAAGATCTGGGTCTAACTGAAGCTTTCTTT. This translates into CASSQDLGLTEAFF. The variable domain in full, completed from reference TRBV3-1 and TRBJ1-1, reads DTAVSQTPKYLVTQMGNDKSIKCEQNLGHDTMYWYKQDSKKFLKIMFSYNNKELIINETVPNRFSPKSPDKAHLNLHINSLELGDSAVYFCASSQDLGLTEAFFGQGTRLTVV.

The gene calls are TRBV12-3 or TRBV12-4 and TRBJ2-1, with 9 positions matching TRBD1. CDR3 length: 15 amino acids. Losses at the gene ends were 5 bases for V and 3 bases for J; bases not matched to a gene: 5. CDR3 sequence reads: CASSIHRGLYNEQFF. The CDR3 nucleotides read TGTGCCAGCAGTATCCACAGGGGGCTCTACAATGAGCAGTTCTTC.

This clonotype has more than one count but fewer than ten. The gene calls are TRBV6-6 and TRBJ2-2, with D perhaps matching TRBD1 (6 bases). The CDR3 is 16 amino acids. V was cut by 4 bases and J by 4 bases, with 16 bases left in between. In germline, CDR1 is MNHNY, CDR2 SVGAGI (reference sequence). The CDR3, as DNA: TGTGCCAGCAGTTTACAGGGTCGATGGGGCACCGGGGAGCTGTTTTTT. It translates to CASSLQGRWGTGELFF.

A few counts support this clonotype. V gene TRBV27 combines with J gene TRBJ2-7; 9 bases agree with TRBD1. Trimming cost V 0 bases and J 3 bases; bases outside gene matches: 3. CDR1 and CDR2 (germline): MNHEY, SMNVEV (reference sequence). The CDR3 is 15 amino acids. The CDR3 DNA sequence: TGTGCCAGCAGTTTATCGGGACAGGGCCTCTACGAGCAGTACTTC. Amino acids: CASSLSGQGLYEQYF.

The CDR3 region is CASRWLATDYEQYF. CDR3 DNA: TGTGCCAGCAGATGGCTTGCGACGGATTACGAGCAGTACTTC. This chain links TRBV6-2 or TRBV6-3 with TRBJ2-7; D remains ambiguous. V dropped 6 bases and J dropped 4 bases, with 16 bases sitting between them. Germline V lookup: CDR1 MNHEY, CDR2 SVGEGT. The CDR3 spans 14 residues.

CDR3 residues: CATSRHAGQARAGELFF. The CDR3 DNA reads TGTGCCACCAGCAGACATGCGGGCCAGGCGCGCGCCGGGGAGCTGTTTTTT. The rearrangement links TRBV15 to TRBJ2-2, with D perhaps matching TRBD2 (5 bases). Germline CDR1 and CDR2: LNHNV and YYDKDF (reference sequence). The CDR3 length is 17 residues. Between the trimmed V and J ends, which lost 2 bases and 6 bases, there was a span of 19 bases.

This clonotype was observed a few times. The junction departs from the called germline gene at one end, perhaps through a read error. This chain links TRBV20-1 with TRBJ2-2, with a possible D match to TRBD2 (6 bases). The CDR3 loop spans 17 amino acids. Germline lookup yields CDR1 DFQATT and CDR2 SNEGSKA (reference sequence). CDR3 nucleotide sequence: TGCTGTGCTAGAGCCCAAGGATCGGGAGTTGTCACCGGGGAGCTGTTTTTT. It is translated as CCARAQGSGVVTGELFF.

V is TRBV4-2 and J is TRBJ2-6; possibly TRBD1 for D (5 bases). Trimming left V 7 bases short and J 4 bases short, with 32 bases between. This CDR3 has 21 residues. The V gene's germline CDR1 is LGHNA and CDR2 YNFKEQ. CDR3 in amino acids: CASTTFQRQGEKILGANVLTF. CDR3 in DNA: TGTGCCAGCACCACCTTCCAGCGTCAAGGGGAAAAGATCTTGGGGGCCAACGTCCTGACTTTC.

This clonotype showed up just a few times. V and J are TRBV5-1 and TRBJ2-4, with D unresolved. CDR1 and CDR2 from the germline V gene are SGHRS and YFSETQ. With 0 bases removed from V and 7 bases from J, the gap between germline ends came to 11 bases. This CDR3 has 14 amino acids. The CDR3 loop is CASSLDPLYNIQYF. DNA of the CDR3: TGCGCCAGCAGCTTGGACCCACTGTATAACATTCAGTACTTC. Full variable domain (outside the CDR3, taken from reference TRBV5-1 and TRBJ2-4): KAGVTQTPRYLIKTRGQQVTLSCSPISGHRSVSWYQQTPGQGLQFLFEYFSETQRNKGNFPGRFSGRQFSNSRSEMNVSTLELGDSALYLCASSLDPLYNIQYFGAGTRLSVL.

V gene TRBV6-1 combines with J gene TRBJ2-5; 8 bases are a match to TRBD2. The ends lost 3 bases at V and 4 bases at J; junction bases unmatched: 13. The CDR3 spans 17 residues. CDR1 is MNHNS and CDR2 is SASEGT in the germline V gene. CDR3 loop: CASSEPLGTRSSETQYF. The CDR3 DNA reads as TGTGCCAGCAGTGAGCCCCTCGGGACTAGATCATCAGAGACCCAGTACTTC.

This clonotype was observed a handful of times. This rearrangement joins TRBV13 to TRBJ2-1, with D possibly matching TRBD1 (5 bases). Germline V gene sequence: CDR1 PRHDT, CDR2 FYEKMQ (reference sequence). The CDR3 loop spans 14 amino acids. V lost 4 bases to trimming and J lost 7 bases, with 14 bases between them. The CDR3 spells CASSSEGAGNEQFF. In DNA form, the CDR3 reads TGTGCCAGCAGCTCAGAAGGGGCCGGTAATGAGCAGTTCTTC.

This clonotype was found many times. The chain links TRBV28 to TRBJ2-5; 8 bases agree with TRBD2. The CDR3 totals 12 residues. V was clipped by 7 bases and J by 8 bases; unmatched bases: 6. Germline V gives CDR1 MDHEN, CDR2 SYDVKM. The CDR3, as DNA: TGTGCCAGCACTTTCCGGGGGGGAACCCAGTACTTC. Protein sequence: CASTFRGGTQYF.

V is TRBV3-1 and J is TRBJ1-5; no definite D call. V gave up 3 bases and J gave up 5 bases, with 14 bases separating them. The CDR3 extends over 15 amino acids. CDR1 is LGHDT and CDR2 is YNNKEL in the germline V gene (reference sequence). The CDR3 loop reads CASSQAGISHQPQHF. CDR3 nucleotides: TGTGCCAGCAGCCAGGCCGGGATCTCCCATCAGCCCCAGCATTTT.

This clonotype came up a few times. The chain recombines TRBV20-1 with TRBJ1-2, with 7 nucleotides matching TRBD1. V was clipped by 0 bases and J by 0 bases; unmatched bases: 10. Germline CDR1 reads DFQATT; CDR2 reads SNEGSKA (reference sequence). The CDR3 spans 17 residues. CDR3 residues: CSARDSHIQGPNYGYTF. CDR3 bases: TGCAGTGCTAGAGATTCTCACATACAGGGGCCTAACTATGGCTACACCTTC.

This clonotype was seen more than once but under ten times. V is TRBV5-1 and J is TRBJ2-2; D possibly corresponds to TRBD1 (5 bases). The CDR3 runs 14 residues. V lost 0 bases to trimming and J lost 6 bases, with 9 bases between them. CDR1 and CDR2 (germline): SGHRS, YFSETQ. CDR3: CASSLVTGSGELFF. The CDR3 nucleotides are TGCGCCAGCAGCTTGGTAACAGGCTCCGGGGAGCTGTTTTTT.

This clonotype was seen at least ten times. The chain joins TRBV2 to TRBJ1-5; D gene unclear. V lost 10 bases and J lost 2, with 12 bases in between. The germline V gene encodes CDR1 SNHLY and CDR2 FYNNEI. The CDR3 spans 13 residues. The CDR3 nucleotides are TGTGCCACCGGGCGTCAAGGCAATCAGCCCCAGCATTTT. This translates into CATGRQGNQPQHF.